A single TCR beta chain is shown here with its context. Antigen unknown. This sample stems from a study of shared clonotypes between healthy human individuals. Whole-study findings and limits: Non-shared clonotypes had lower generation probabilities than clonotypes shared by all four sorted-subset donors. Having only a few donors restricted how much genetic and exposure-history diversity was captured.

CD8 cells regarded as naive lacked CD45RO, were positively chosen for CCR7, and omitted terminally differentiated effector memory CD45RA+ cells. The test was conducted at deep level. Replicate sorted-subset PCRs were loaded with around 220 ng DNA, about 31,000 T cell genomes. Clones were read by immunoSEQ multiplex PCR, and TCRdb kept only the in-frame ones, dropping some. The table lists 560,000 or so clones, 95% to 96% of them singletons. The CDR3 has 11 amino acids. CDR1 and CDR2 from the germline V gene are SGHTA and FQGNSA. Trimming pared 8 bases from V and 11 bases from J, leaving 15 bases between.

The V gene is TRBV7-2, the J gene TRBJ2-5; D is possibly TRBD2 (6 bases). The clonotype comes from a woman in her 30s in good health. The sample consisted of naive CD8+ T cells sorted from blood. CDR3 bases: TGTGCCAGCGGGACTCCGGGTGAGCAGTACTTC. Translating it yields CASGTPGEQYF.